This TCR beta chain was documented in a study of T cells in localized non-small cell lung cancer. Libraries were prepared by immunoSEQ multiplex PCR; TCRdb keeps only in-frame clonotypes and omits some of them. The sample consists of some 40,000 clones, approximately 90% of them appearing once. The CDR3 spans 20 residues. After removal of 0 bases from V and 0 bases from J, the junction contained 13 bases not matched to a gene. CDR1 and CDR2 (germline): MNHNS, SASEGT. On this clone: Its antigen is unknown.

Findings of the study overall: There was higher T cell clonality in uninvolved adjacent lung than in tumor, and it was highest there. Median around 56 top-100 tumor clones were shared with paired adjacent lung.

This sequence was found in a female donor older than 55 with stage I lung adenocarcinoma. The rearrangement joins TRBV6-1 to TRBJ2-4, with 8 positions matching TRBD2. Sequenced here: peripheral blood, sampled before any cancer treatment. The CDR3 region is CASSEAGGAGGNLAKNIQYF. The DNA of the CDR3 is TGTGCCAGCAGTGAAGCCGGGGGCGCGGGGGGAAATCTAGCCAAAAACATTCAGTACTTC.